This T cell receptor beta chain emerged from a study of blood T cells in healthy people across ages. Trimming cost V 1 base and J 4 bases, with 10 bases left between them. The CDR3 totals 14 residues. From germline, CDR1 is SGHNT and CDR2 YENEEA. Only a few counts were recorded for this clonotype. The authors ran a second PCR of about 7 to 12 cycles using a sample-barcoded 5' primer and a J-beta primer mix. TCRdb independently ran MiXCR on the 5' RACE reads; one entry per CDR3 protein. This table holds 850,000 to 1,000,000 distinct CDR3 sequences, about 44% found once. The specimen was blood. This TCR was sampled from a man under 40 in good health. The chain recombines TRBV11-3 with TRBJ1-2; D remains ambiguous. The CDR3 loop is CASSLVASGYGYTF. The CDR3 DNA reads as TGTGCCAGCAGCTTAGTGGCGTCAGGCTATGGCTACACCTTC.